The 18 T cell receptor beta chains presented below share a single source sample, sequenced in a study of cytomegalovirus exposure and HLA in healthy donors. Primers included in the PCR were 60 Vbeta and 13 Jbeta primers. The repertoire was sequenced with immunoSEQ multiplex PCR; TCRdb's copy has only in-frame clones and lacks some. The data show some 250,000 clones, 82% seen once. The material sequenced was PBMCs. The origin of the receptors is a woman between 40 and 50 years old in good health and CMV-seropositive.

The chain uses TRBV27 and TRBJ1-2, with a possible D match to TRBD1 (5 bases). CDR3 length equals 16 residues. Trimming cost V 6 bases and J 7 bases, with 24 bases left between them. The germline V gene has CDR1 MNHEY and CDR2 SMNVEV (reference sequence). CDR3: CASRPRGSDYPSGYTF. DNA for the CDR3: TGTGCCAGCAGGCCTCGGGGGAGCGACTATCCCTCTGGCTACACCTTC.

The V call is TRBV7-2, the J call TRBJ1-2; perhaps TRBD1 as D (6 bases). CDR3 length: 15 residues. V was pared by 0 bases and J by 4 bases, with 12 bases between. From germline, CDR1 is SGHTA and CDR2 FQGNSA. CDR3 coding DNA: TGTGCCAGCAGCTTAGCGAGAGGGGACACCTATGGCTACACCTTC. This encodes CASSLARGDTYGYTF.

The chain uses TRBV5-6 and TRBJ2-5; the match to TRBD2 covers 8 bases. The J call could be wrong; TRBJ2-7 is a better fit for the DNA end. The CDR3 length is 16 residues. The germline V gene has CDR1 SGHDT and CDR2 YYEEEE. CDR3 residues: CASSSYSLAGTGEQYF. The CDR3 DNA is TGTGCCAGCAGCTCCTACTCTCTAGCGGGTACCGGCGAGCAGTACTTC.

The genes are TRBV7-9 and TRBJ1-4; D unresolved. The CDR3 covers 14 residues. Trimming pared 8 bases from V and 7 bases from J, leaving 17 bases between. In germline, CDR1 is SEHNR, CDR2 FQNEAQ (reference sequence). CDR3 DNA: TGTGCCAGCGGTCCCCTAAGTGAAAGTGAAAAACTGTTTTTT. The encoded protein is CASGPLSESEKLFF.

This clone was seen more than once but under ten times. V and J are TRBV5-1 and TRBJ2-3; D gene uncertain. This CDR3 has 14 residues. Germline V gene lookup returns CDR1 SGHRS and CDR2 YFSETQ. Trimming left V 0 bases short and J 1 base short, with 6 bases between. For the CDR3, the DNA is TGCGCCAGCAGCTTGGCAGTTGGCACAGATACGCAGTATTTT. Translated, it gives CASSLAVGTDTQYF.

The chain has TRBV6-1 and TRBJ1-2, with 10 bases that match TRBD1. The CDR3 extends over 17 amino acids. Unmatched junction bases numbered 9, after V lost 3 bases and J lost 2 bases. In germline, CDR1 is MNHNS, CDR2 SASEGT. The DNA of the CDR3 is TGTGCCAGCAGTGAGGGACAGGGGAGACCCATGAACTATGGCTACACCTTC. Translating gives CASSEGQGRPMNYGYTF.

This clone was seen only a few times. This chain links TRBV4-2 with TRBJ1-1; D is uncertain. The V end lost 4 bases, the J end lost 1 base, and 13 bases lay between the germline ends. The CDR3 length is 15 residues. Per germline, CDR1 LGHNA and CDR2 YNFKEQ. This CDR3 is CASSLDLQENTEAFF. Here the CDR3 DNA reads TGTGCCAGCAGCCTAGATTTACAAGAGAACACTGAAGCTTTCTTT.

CDR3 DNA: TGCGCCAGCAGCCAAGGGACAGCAAATAAAGCGAACACCGGGGAGCTGTTTTTT. Translation gives CASSQGTANKANTGELFF. The chain uses TRBV5-1 and TRBJ2-2; 7 bases align to TRBD1. V shed 4 bases, J shed 0 bases, and the junction held 12 bases outside the gene matches. This CDR3 spans 18 amino acids. CDR1 is SGHRS and CDR2 is YFSETQ in the germline V gene.

CDR3 in DNA: TGTGCCAGCATCCTACGAGCGATTCCCCAAGAGACCCAGTACTTC. It codes for CASILRAIPQETQYF. V and J are TRBV7-2 and TRBJ2-5; D is unclear. The V gene's germline CDR1 is SGHTA and CDR2 FQGNSA. The V end lost 7 bases, the J end lost 1 base, and 16 bases lay between the germline ends. The CDR3 sequence is 15 residues long.

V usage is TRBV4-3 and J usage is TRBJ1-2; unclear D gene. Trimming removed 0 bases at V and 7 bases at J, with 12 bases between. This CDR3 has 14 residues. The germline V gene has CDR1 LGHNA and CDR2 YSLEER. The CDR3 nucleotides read TGCGCCAGCAGCCAAGATCGAGGTGTAGGTGGCTACACCTTC. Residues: CASSQDRGVGGYTF.

The CDR3 is CSFRDTEAFF. CDR3 DNA: TGCAGCTTCCGGGACACTGAAGCTTTCTTT. The V call is TRBV29-1, the J call TRBJ1-1; D gene unclear. Per the germline V gene, CDR1 is SQVTM and CDR2 is ANQGSEA. The CDR3 spans 10 residues. Deletions cut 8 bases from V and 3 bases from J, with 7 bases between.

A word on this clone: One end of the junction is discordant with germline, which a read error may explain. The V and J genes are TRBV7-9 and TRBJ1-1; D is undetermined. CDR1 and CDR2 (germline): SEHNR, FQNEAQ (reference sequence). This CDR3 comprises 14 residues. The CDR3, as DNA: TGTTCCAGCAGCTTAGTCCAGCAGGCCACTGAAGCTTTCTTT. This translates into CSSSLVQQATEAFF.

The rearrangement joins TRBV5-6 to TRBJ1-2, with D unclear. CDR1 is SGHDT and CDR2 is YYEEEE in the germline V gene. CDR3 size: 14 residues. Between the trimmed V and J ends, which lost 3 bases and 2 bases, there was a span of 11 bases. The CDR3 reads CASSSWTGNYGYTF. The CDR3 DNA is TGTGCCAGCAGCTCGTGGACGGGGAACTATGGCTACACCTTC.

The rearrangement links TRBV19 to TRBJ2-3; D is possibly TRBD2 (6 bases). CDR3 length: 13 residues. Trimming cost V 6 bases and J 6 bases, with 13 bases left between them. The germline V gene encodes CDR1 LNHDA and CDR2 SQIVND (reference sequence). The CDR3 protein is CASSIGGMDTQYF. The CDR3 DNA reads TGTGCCAGTAGCATCGGAGGGATGGATACGCAGTATTTT. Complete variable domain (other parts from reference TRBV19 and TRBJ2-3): DGGITQSPKYLFRKEGQNVTLSCEQNLNHDAMYWYRQDPGQGLRLIYYSQIVNDFQKGDIAEGYSVSREKKESFPLTVTSAQKNPTAFYLCASSIGGMDTQYFGPGTRLTVL.

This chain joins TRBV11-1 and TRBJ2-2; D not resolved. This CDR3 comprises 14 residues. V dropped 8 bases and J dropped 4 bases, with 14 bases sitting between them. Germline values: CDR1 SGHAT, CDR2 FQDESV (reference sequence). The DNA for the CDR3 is TGTGCCAGCGGAGCCCCACTTTTCACCGGGGAGCTGTTTTTT. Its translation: CASGAPLFTGELFF.

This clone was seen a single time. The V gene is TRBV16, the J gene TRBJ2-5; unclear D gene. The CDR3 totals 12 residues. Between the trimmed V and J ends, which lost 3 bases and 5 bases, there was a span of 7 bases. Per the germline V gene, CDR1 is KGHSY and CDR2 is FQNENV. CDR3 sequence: CASSQPGETQYF. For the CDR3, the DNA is TGTGCCAGCAGCCAGCCCGGGGAGACCCAGTACTTC.

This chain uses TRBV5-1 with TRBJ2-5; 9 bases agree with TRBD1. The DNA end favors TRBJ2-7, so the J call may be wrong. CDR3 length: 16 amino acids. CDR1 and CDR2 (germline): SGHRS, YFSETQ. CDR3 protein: CASSLRGTGSSYEQYF. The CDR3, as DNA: TGCGCCAGCAGCTTGAGAGGGACAGGGAGCTCCTACGAGCAGTACTTC.

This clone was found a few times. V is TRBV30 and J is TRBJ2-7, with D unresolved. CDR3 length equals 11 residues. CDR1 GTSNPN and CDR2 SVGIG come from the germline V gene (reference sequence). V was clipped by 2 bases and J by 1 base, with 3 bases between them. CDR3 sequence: CAWSHSYEQYF. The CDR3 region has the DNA TGTGCCTGGAGTCATTCCTACGAGCAGTACTTC.